This T cell receptor beta chain was recorded in a study of blood T cell repertoires in COVID-19. Study details: Sources were T cells, B-cell-depleted T cells, or PBMCs; the material itself was cDNA or gDNA.

Original methodology: Using reference gene primer amplification, nucleated cell counts were estimated. Clones were sequenced by immunoSEQ multiplex PCR, and TCRdb holds only the in-frame ones, with some missing. V, J and clone size are those of that table, while D and trimming were read from the DNA. The sample has 250,000 to 350,000 clones; 70% to 90% are singletons. The germline gives CDR1 SGDLS, CDR2 YYNGEE. V gave up 4 bases and J gave up 1 base, with 13 bases separating them. The CDR3 runs to 15 residues. This clone was recorded only once. The chain links TRBV9 to TRBJ2-3; D gene unclear. The receptor was isolated from a woman in her sixties with acute or convalescent COVID-19. Sequencing was done on a sample of peripheral blood. The CDR3 reads CASSRELLGTDTQYF. CDR3 sequence (DNA): TGTGCCAGCAGCCGTGAACTACTCGGCACAGATACGCAGTATTTT.